Following are 23 T cell receptor beta chains from one sample sequenced in a study of blood T cell repertoires in COVID-19. Sequencing used immunoSEQ multiplex PCR; TCRdb keeps in-frame clones, though not all of them. The data show tens of thousands of clones, roughly 84% seen once. Sequenced material: peripheral blood. These TCRs come from a man aged 80 or over with acute or convalescent COVID-19.

The V call is TRBV24-1, the J call TRBJ1-2; 10 nucleotides align to TRBD1. CDR3 length: 15 residues. From germline, CDR1 is KGHDR and CDR2 SFDVKD. V lost 4 bases, J lost 3 bases, and 4 bases stayed unmatched. CDR3 DNA sequence: TGTGCCACCAGTGAATCCGGGACAGGGGACTATGGCTACACCTTC. Translated: CATSESGTGDYGYTF.

The chain carries TRBV4-1 and TRBJ1-2, with 10 nucleotides matching TRBD1. With V trimmed by 0 bases and J by 4 bases, 8 bases remained unmatched. The germline gives CDR1 MGHRA, CDR2 YSYEKL. CDR3 length equals 17 residues. This CDR3 reads CASSQEITRDRGYGYTF. The CDR3 DNA sequence: TGCGCCAGCAGCCAAGAAATTACACGGGACAGGGGCTATGGCTACACCTTC.

CDR3 protein: CASSLGSGFTEAFF. The CDR3 nucleotides read TGTGCCAGCAGCTTAGGGTCGGGTTTCACTGAAGCTTTCTTT. The chain employs TRBV7-9 and TRBJ1-1, with D unresolved. This CDR3 has 14 amino acids. CDR1 and CDR2 from the germline V gene are SEHNR and FQNEAQ (reference sequence). The V end was cut by 1 base, the J end by 4 bases, with 10 bases between.

This clone occurred once. This chain joins TRBV24-1 and TRBJ2-1, with a possible D match to TRBD2 (6 bases). V was trimmed by 3 bases and J by 0 bases, leaving 8 bases between them. CDR1 is KGHDR, CDR2 SFDVKD, per germline. The CDR3 loop spans 15 amino acids. Here the CDR3 reads CATSDAGSSYNEQFF. CDR3 nucleotides: TGTGCCACCAGTGATGCCGGGAGCTCCTACAATGAGCAGTTCTTC.

V gene TRBV9 combines with J gene TRBJ2-4; the D gene is possibly TRBD1 (5 bases). Germline V lookup: CDR1 SGDLS, CDR2 YYNGEE. V was clipped by 0 bases and J by 0 bases, with 16 bases between them. The CDR3 is 18 residues long. As DNA, the CDR3 is TGTGCCAGCAGCGTAGCTCCCCAGGGTCAGCTAGCCAAAAACATTCAGTACTTC. As protein: CASSVAPQGQLAKNIQYF.

V gene TRBV9 combines with J gene TRBJ2-2; 7 nucleotides match TRBD2. J lost 6 bases, V lost 0 bases, and 5 bases had no gene match. Looked up from germline, CDR1 is SGDLS and CDR2 is YYNGEE. The length of the CDR3 is 15 residues. The CDR3 nucleotides read TGTGCCAGCAGCGTAGAAGGCGGGGGAGCCGGGGAGCTGTTTTTT. Residues: CASSVEGGGAGELFF.

Only a few counts were recorded for this clone. The chain couples TRBV28 to TRBJ2-7; 8 nucleotides match TRBD1. This CDR3 region has 12 residues. CDR1 and CDR2 from the germline V gene are MDHEN and SYDVKM. CDR3 bases: TGTGGAACTGGGACAGGAGCCTACGAGCAGTACTTC. Translating it yields CGTGTGAYEQYF.

The J gene is TRBJ1-2, the V gene TRBV6-2 or TRBV6-3; 12 bases agree with TRBD1. CDR1 and CDR2 (germline): MNHEY, SVGEGT. Trimming cost V 6 bases and J 4 bases; bases outside gene matches: 12. The CDR3 length is 17 residues. Here the CDR3 reads CASSPRGQGARSYGYTF. The CDR3, as DNA: TGTGCCAGCAGCCCTCGGGGACAGGGGGCAAGGTCCTATGGCTACACCTTC.

A few counts support this clone. V and J are TRBV12-3 or TRBV12-4 and TRBJ1-1; perhaps TRBD1 as D (6 bases). The CDR3 has 13 residues. V was cut by 10 bases and J by 7 bases, with 19 bases left in between. The CDR3, as DNA: TGTGCCACTACGTGGGGGGGCGGAGGTGAAGCTTTCTTT. It translates to CATTWGGGGEAFF.

V and J are TRBV18 and TRBJ2-7; TRBD2 matches 8 bases. Germline V gene sequence: CDR1 KGHSH, CDR2 LQKENI. J gave up 3 bases and V 5 bases, and 6 bases lay outside the gene matches. The CDR3 has 14 residues. CDR3 DNA: TGTGCCAGCTCAGCGGGAGGCGGTCACTACGAGCAGTACTTC. Translated, it gives CASSAGGGHYEQYF.

The genes are TRBV24-1 and TRBJ2-1; TRBD2 matches 8 bases. Germline V gene lookup returns CDR1 KGHDR and CDR2 SFDVKD. The junction had 5 bases not matched to a gene; V was cut back by 4 bases and J by 4 bases. The CDR3 length is 15 residues. In DNA form, the CDR3 reads TGTGCCACCAGTGACCTGACTAGCGAGTACAATGAGCAGTTCTTC. It specifies CATSDLTSEYNEQFF.

This rearrangement joins TRBV14 to TRBJ1-1, with unresolved D. Looked up from germline, CDR1 is SGHDN and CDR2 is FVKESK. The V and J ends lost 1 base and 11 bases respectively, with 11 bases between them. This CDR3 spans 12 amino acids. In DNA form, the CDR3 reads TGTGCCAGCAGCCAAGGGGTGCGGGTGGCTTTCTTT. Translating it yields CASSQGVRVAFF. The full variable domain, completed using reference TRBV14 and TRBJ1-1, is EAGVTQFPSHSVIEKGQTVTLRCDPISGHDNLYWYRRVMGKEIKFLLHFVKESKQDESGMPNNRFLAERTGGTYSTLKVQPAELEDSGVYFCASSQGVRVAFFGQGTRLTVV.

This clone was picked up one time. The chain links TRBV7-3 to TRBJ1-5; weak D call: TRBD1 (5 bases). The V gene lost 4 bases and the J gene lost 1 base, with 29 bases spanning the gap. The CDR3 has 21 residues. CDR1 and CDR2 from the germline V gene are SGHTA and FQGTGA. Written as DNA, the CDR3 is TGTGCCAGCAGCTACCTATCACCTCCGCCTAGGGGCGGGATGAGCAATCAGCCCCAGCATTTT. This sequence encodes CASSYLSPPPRGGMSNQPQHF.

This chain links TRBV27 with TRBJ2-2; unclear D gene. The CDR3 runs 16 residues. Germline CDR1 MNHEY, CDR2 SMNVEV (reference sequence). Between the trimmed V and J ends, which lost 3 bases and 2 bases, there was a span of 13 bases. The CDR3 here is CASSFFLGKNTGELFF. The DNA of the CDR3 is TGTGCCAGCAGTTTTTTTCTTGGCAAAAACACCGGGGAGCTGTTTTTT.

The sample holds one count of this clone. The chain couples TRBV7-2 to TRBJ2-7; 10 bases align to TRBD1. The CDR3 consists of 15 residues. Germline values: CDR1 SGHTA, CDR2 FQGNSA. Trimming at V came to 0 bases and at J to 6 bases, leaving 5 bases not matched to a gene. CDR3 nucleotide sequence: TGTGCCAGCAGCTTAGCGCCCGGACAGGGGGGCGAGCAGTACTTC. Translation: CASSLAPGQGGEQYF.

The V gene is TRBV28, the J gene TRBJ1-5; D ambiguous. Per germline, CDR1 MDHEN and CDR2 SYDVKM. V was pared by 10 bases and J by 5 bases, with 18 bases between. The length of the CDR3 is 14 residues. This CDR3 reads CAIQPLGSDQPQHF. As DNA, the CDR3 is TGTGCCATCCAGCCCCTCGGAAGCGATCAGCCCCAGCATTTT.

The chain employs TRBV5-5 and TRBJ2-2; TRBD1 aligns across 7 bases. Looked up from germline, CDR1 is SGHKS and CDR2 is YYEKEE (reference sequence). The CDR3 extends over 17 amino acids. V was clipped by 2 bases and J by 0 bases; unmatched bases: 7. The CDR3: CASSFIPGQTNTGELFF. For the CDR3, the DNA is TGTGCCAGCAGCTTCATACCGGGACAGACGAACACCGGGGAGCTGTTTTTT.

This chain links TRBV6-2 or TRBV6-3 with TRBJ2-3, with D maybe TRBD2 (6 bases). From germline, CDR1 is MNHEY and CDR2 SVGEGT. Trimming took off 6 bases at V and 1 base at J, with 14 bases between the two ends. The CDR3 is made up of 15 amino acids. CDR3 in DNA: TGTGCCAGCAGCCCCCGGGCTAGCGGCACAGATACGCAGTATTTT. Protein sequence: CASSPRASGTDTQYF.

This clone appeared a few times. The chain recombines TRBV15 with TRBJ2-7; weak D call: TRBD1 (5 bases). The CDR3 is 15 amino acids. V lost 4 bases and J lost 7, with 20 bases in between. CDR1 LNHNV and CDR2 YYDKDF come from the germline V gene (reference sequence). CDR3 residues: CATSTRQSLGREQYF. CDR3 bases: TGTGCCACCAGCACCCGACAGAGCCTAGGACGGGAGCAGTACTTC.

This clone was found once. The chain links TRBV15 to TRBJ1-5; D is unresolved. The CDR3 runs 15 residues. V lost 0 bases and J 0 bases, leaving 6 bases between the germline ends. CDR1 is LNHNV, CDR2 YYDKDF, per germline (reference sequence). The CDR3 bases are TGTGCCACCAGCAGAGAGCGGTATAGCAATCAGCCCCAGCATTTT. Translating gives CATSRERYSNQPQHF. The whole variable domain, filled in from reference TRBV15 and TRBJ1-5, reads DAMVIQNPRYQVTQFGKPVTLSCSQTLNHNVMYWYQQKSSQAPKLLFHYYDKDFNNEADTPDNFQSRRPNTSFCFLDIRSPGLGDTAMYLCATSRERYSNQPQHFGDGTRLSIL.

The chain is built from TRBV5-6 and TRBJ1-2, with D possibly matching TRBD1 (5 bases). Germline V gene lookup returns CDR1 SGHDT and CDR2 YYEEEE. The CDR3 is made up of 14 amino acids. The V gene lost 0 bases and the J gene lost 4 bases, with 10 bases spanning the gap. The CDR3 region is CASSLGDSLYGYTF. The CDR3 DNA follows: TGTGCCAGCAGCTTGGGCGACAGCCTCTATGGCTACACCTTC. Full variable domain (remainder filled in from reference TRBV5-6 and TRBJ1-2): DAGVTQSPTHLIKTRGQQVTLRCSPKSGHDTVSWYQQALGQGPQFIFQYYEEEERQRGNFPDRFSGHQFPNYSSELNVNALLLGDSALYLCASSLGDSLYGYTFGSGTRLTVV.

The CDR3 DNA is TGTGCCAGCAGCTCCTACAGTAGCGGGAAAAGGACCGGGGAGCTGTTTTTT. Residues: CASSSYSSGKRTGELFF. This chain links TRBV7-8 with TRBJ2-2, with 8 nucleotides matching TRBD2. The V gene end was trimmed by 4 bases and the J gene end by 5 bases; junction bases not matched to a gene: 12. This CDR3 comprises 17 residues. Germline V gene data show CDR1 as SGHVS and CDR2 as FQNEAQ.

The chain joins TRBV30 to TRBJ1-5; 8 bases align to TRBD1. J gave up 3 bases and V 2 bases, and 9 bases lay outside the gene matches. The CDR3 sequence is 16 residues long. The germline gives CDR1 GTSNPN, CDR2 SVGIG (reference sequence). CDR3 residues: CAWSTGQGLYNQPQHF. The CDR3, as DNA: TGTGCCTGGAGTACCGGACAGGGACTCTACAATCAGCCCCAGCATTTT.